Listed here are 32 T cell receptor beta chains from one sample, sequenced in a study of cytomegalovirus exposure and HLA in healthy donors (dated by TCRdb to the late 2010s). The receptor library was made with the immunoSEQ multiplex PCR assay. Imported from immuneACCESS, the table was reduced by TCRdb to in-frame sequences with V and J called. These copies leave out some clones; in studies compared against another copy, an unresolved V gene accounts for under half, and the cause of the remainder is not known. Across this sample there are about 160,000 clones, with 90% to 97% seen only once. Approximately 0.97% of the sample is held by the ten biggest clonotypes. The sequencing sample was made of PBMCs. These receptor sequences come from a woman aged 18 to 35 in good health and CMV-seronegative.

J is TRBJ1-1 and V is TRBV7-3; 8 bases are shared with TRBD1. The V gene end was trimmed by 3 bases and the J gene end by 6 bases; junction bases not matched to a gene: 3. Germline-derived CDR1 and CDR2 are SGHTA and FQGTGA. The CDR3 covers 13 residues. The CDR3 protein is CASSFDRGAEAFF. CDR3 sequence (DNA): TGTGCCAGCAGCTTCGACAGGGGCGCTGAAGCTTTCTTT.

V gene TRBV7-3 combines with J gene TRBJ2-1, with D perhaps TRBD2 (5 bases). Trimming cost V 2 bases and J 3 bases, with 23 bases left between them. The CDR3 has 19 residues. Germline CDR1 is SGHTA and CDR2 is FQGTGA. The CDR3 loop reads CASSLYPTTPDRSYNEQFF. For the CDR3, the DNA is TGTGCCAGCAGCTTATACCCGACTACCCCTGATCGTAGCTACAATGAGCAGTTCTTC.

The rearrangement links TRBV9 to TRBJ2-5; 8 bases align to TRBD2. V was pared by 7 bases and J by 1 base, with 9 bases of the junction left unmatched. CDR1 SGDLS and CDR2 YYNGEE come from the germline V gene. The CDR3 has 15 residues. The CDR3 nucleotides are TGTGCCAGCGCCGAGGGGGGACTAGGCCAAGAGACCCAGTACTTC. Protein product: CASAEGGLGQETQYF.

The gene calls are TRBV19 and TRBJ2-7; 8 nucleotides agree with TRBD1. This CDR3 region has 15 residues. The germline V gene encodes CDR1 LNHDA and CDR2 SQIVND (reference sequence). V lost 3 bases and J lost 1; bases outside the gene matches: 5. In DNA, the CDR3 is TGTGCCAGTAGTATTTCCGGGACAGGTTCCTACGAGCAGTACTTC. Amino acid sequence: CASSISGTGSYEQYF.

This rearrangement joins TRBV5-1 to TRBJ2-1; D remains ambiguous. The CDR3 covers 15 residues. Germline-derived CDR1 and CDR2 are SGHRS and YFSETQ. The V and J ends lost 0 bases and 7 bases respectively, with 14 bases between them. The CDR3 loop reads CASSLGQLGRNEQFF. The CDR3 region has the DNA TGCGCCAGCAGCTTGGGACAATTAGGTCGGAATGAGCAGTTCTTC. The full variable domain, in which reference TRBV5-1 and TRBJ2-1 provide the parts outside the CDR3, is KAGVTQTPRYLIKTRGQQVTLSCSPISGHRSVSWYQQTPGQGLQFLFEYFSETQRNKGNFPGRFSGRQFSNSRSEMNVSTLELGDSALYLCASSLGQLGRNEQFFGPGTRLTVL.

This clone was seen a few times. The chain has TRBV30 and TRBJ1-1, with 7 positions matching TRBD1. V was clipped by 5 bases and J by 6 bases; unmatched bases: 6. The CDR3 totals 12 residues. The germline CDR1 and CDR2 sequences are GTSNPN and SVGIG (reference sequence). The CDR3 region has the DNA TGTGCCTGGGACCGACAGGGTTCTGAAGCTTTCTTT. This gives the protein CAWDRQGSEAFF.

V gene TRBV18 combines with J gene TRBJ2-7; 7 bases align to TRBD2. V lost 3 bases to trimming and J lost 3 bases; unmatched junction nucleotides: 8. Germline V gene lookup returns CDR1 KGHSH and CDR2 LQKENI. The CDR3 is made up of 15 amino acids. CDR3 sequence (DNA): TGTGCCAGCTCACCGGCCCTAGCGGCAAACTACGAGCAGTACTTC. It codes for CASSPALAANYEQYF.

The CDR3 loop reads CASRTGAGANVLTF. The DNA for the CDR3 is TGTGCCAGCAGGACAGGGGCTGGGGCCAACGTCCTGACTTTC. The gene calls are TRBV7-6 and TRBJ2-6; 8 bases agree with TRBD1. CDR1 is SGHVS and CDR2 is FNYEAQ in the germline V gene. Germline trimming cut 6 bases from V and 2 bases from J; bases unmatched to any gene: 0. CDR3 size: 14 residues.

The J gene is TRBJ2-5, the V gene TRBV10-3, with 13 bases matching TRBD2. The ends lost 10 bases at V and 5 bases at J; junction bases unmatched: 16. The length of the CDR3 is 17 residues. Germline V gives CDR1 ENHRY, CDR2 SYGVKD. Here the CDR3 DNA reads TGTGCCACTCTGGGCCGGGGGACTAGCGGGGTTGTGGAGACCCAGTACTTC. Encoded protein: CATLGRGTSGVVETQYF.

The V call is TRBV5-1, the J call TRBJ1-2; D remains ambiguous. V was shortened by 1 base and J by 4 bases, with 14 bases between the two germline ends. The CDR3 covers 15 residues. Germline CDR1 and CDR2: SGHRS and YFSETQ. The CDR3 bases are TGCGCCAGCAGCTTGAGTGCCGGGAGAGGCTATGGCTACACCTTC. This gives the protein CASSLSAGRGYGYTF.

This chain joins TRBV5-1 and TRBJ2-6; D is possibly TRBD2 (5 bases). The CDR3 covers 15 residues. Germline CDR1 is SGHRS and CDR2 is YFSETQ. V was trimmed by 0 bases and J by 2 bases, leaving 6 bases between them. CDR3 sequence reads: CASSLDGTGANVLTF. DNA of the CDR3: TGCGCCAGCAGCTTGGACGGGACTGGGGCCAACGTCCTGACTTTC.

This clone has a single count. The V and J genes are TRBV7-8 and TRBJ2-4, with D maybe TRBD2 (7 bases). Per germline, CDR1 SGHVS and CDR2 FQNEAQ. V lost 3 bases and J 1 base, leaving 19 bases between the germline ends. CDR3 size: 18 residues. The CDR3 bases are TGTGCCAGCAGCTTCAGAGGGGGGGGTGAATTCGCCAAAAACATTCAGTACTTC. Its translation: CASSFRGGGEFAKNIQYF.

The chain carries TRBV7-9 and TRBJ1-2; D remains ambiguous. Germline V lookup: CDR1 SEHNR, CDR2 FQNEAQ (reference sequence). This CDR3 contains 13 residues. Between the trimmed V and J ends, which lost 3 bases and 7 bases, there was a span of 12 bases. This CDR3 reads CASSFFREGGYTF. DNA for the CDR3: TGTGCCAGCAGCTTTTTCCGGGAGGGTGGCTACACCTTC.

The V and J genes are TRBV5-1 and TRBJ2-7; 8 bases match TRBD2. V lost 4 bases to trimming and J lost 3 bases; unmatched junction nucleotides: 9. CDR3 length equals 15 residues. CDR1 and CDR2 from the germline V gene are SGHRS and YFSETQ. The CDR3 region is CASSPTSGPIYEQYF. The CDR3 DNA is TGCGCCAGCAGCCCTACTAGCGGACCAATCTACGAGCAGTACTTC.

As to this clone: Other nucleotide sequences in the sample specify the same CDR3. The CDR3 region is CASSSGGGYTF. The CDR3 DNA sequence: TGTGCCAGCAGTTCGGGGGGAGGCTACACCTTC. This chain uses TRBV27 with TRBJ1-2, with D tentatively TRBD1 (5 bases). V was clipped by 4 bases and J by 8 bases, with 8 bases between them. The CDR3 totals 11 residues. The germline V gene has CDR1 MNHEY and CDR2 SMNVEV (reference sequence).

The V gene is TRBV27, the J gene TRBJ1-3; D unresolved. CDR3 length equals 14 residues. The germline V gene encodes CDR1 MNHEY and CDR2 SMNVEV (reference sequence). Trimming removed 2 bases from V and 4 bases from J, with 9 bases in between. This CDR3 is CASSLTGWGNTIYF. CDR3 sequence (DNA): TGTGCCAGCAGTTTAACGGGGTGGGGAAACACCATATATTTT.

CDR3 sequence reads: CASSLTGVSYNEQFF. CDR3 DNA: TGTGCCAGCAGTTTAACCGGGGTGTCCTACAATGAGCAGTTCTTC. The chain recombines TRBV27 with TRBJ2-1; D is possibly TRBD2 (5 bases). V lost 2 bases and J 1 base, leaving 9 bases between the germline ends. Per germline, CDR1 MNHEY and CDR2 SMNVEV (reference sequence). This CDR3 has 15 residues.

This chain connects TRBV7-8 to TRBJ1-4, with 7 bases identical to TRBD1. The CDR3 totals 16 residues. The germline V gene encodes CDR1 SGHVS and CDR2 FQNEAQ. The trim removed 2 bases at V and 8 bases at J, leaving 11 bases unmatched. The CDR3: CASSLTDSGGQEKLFF. DNA for the CDR3: TGTGCCAGCAGCTTAACCGACTCAGGGGGACAAGAAAAACTGTTTTTT.

This chain uses TRBV6-5 with TRBJ1-1; no definite D call. Germline-derived CDR1 and CDR2 are MNHEY and SVGAGI. The CDR3 covers 13 residues. The V gene lost 2 bases and the J gene lost 5 bases, with 9 bases spanning the gap. CDR3 protein: CASSYAGGTEAFF. CDR3 bases: TGTGCCAGCAGTTACGCGGGAGGTACTGAAGCTTTCTTT.

The V gene is TRBV6-1, the J gene TRBJ2-7, with D uncertain. The V end was cut by 3 bases, the J end by 1 base, with 13 bases between. Germline CDR1 is MNHNS and CDR2 is SASEGT. The CDR3 extends over 15 amino acids. The CDR3 nucleotides are TGTGCCAGCAGTGACCTTCAGGTTGGATCCTACGAGCAGTACTTC. It encodes CASSDLQVGSYEQYF.

V usage is TRBV30 and J usage is TRBJ1-5; D perhaps matches TRBD1 (6 bases). This CDR3 contains 15 residues. With 0 bases removed from V and 7 bases from J, the gap between germline ends came to 16 bases. Germline CDR1 GTSNPN, CDR2 SVGIG (reference sequence). For the CDR3, the DNA is TGTGCCTGGAGTGTATGGGGGGGCCTTCTCCAGCCCCAGCATTTT. Protein product: CAWSVWGGLLQPQHF.

The CDR3 DNA is TGTGCCAGCAGTTACTCCTTAGGGGGTGGGCGCCGGGGCTACACCTTC. It encodes CASSYSLGGGRRGYTF. The gene calls are TRBV6-5 and TRBJ1-2; maybe TRBD1 (6 bases). CDR1 is MNHEY, CDR2 SVGAGI, per germline. The CDR3 is 16 amino acids. The V end was cut by 0 bases, the J end by 8 bases, with 19 bases between.

The genes are TRBV5-1 and TRBJ1-6; the D gene is possibly TRBD1 (5 bases). The CDR3 totals 15 residues. V was pared by 3 bases and J by 7 bases, with 14 bases between. Germline CDR1 SGHRS, CDR2 YFSETQ. The CDR3 here is CASSYQGRENSPLHF. The DNA for the CDR3 is TGCGCCAGCAGCTACCAGGGAAGGGAAAATTCACCCCTCCACTTT.

This chain connects TRBV7-9 to TRBJ1-4, with D maybe TRBD1 (5 bases). The CDR3 covers 17 residues. The germline V gene encodes CDR1 SEHNR and CDR2 FQNEAQ (reference sequence). V was trimmed by 4 bases and J by 5 bases, leaving 20 bases between them. This CDR3 is CASSSHIGGGLNEKLFF. CDR3 bases: TGTGCCAGCAGCTCCCATATTGGGGGAGGGTTAAATGAAAAACTGTTTTTT.

DNA for the CDR3: TGTGCCAGCAGCTTGGACAGGGGGCCAGCCTACGAGCAGTACTTC. It translates to CASSLDRGPAYEQYF. The chain joins TRBV7-2 to TRBJ2-7, with 11 bases identical to TRBD1. Germline values: CDR1 SGHTA, CDR2 FQGNSA. V trimming: 3 bases; J trimming: 2 bases; junction bases outside the gene matches: 3. The length of the CDR3 is 15 residues.

A note on this clone: Germline is not matched at one junction end, which may reflect a read error. This chain uses TRBV2 with TRBJ2-2, with 9 bases aligning to TRBD1. The CDR3 loop spans 16 amino acids. Germline CDR1 is SNHLY and CDR2 is FYNNEI. CDR3 coding DNA: TGTGCCAGCAGCGAAGGACAGGGGAGGAACACCGGGGAGCTGTTTTTT. It is translated as CASSEGQGRNTGELFF.

The rearrangement uses TRBV19 and TRBJ2-2; 9 bases are shared with TRBD1. CDR3 length: 14 residues. Germline V gene lookup returns CDR1 LNHDA and CDR2 SQIVND (reference sequence). V shed 6 bases, J shed 6 bases, and the junction held 5 bases outside the gene matches. DNA for the CDR3: TGTGCCAGTAGCAGGACAGGGGTACCCGGGGAGCTGTTTTTT. Its protein is CASSRTGVPGELFF. The variable domain in full, with the rest retrieved from reference TRBV19 and TRBJ2-2, is DGGITQSPKYLFRKEGQNVTLSCEQNLNHDAMYWYRQDPGQGLRLIYYSQIVNDFQKGDIAEGYSVSREKKESFPLTVTSAQKNPTAFYLCASSRTGVPGELFFGEGSRLTVL.

The chain couples TRBV27 to TRBJ2-7; possible D gene TRBD1, 6 bases. Germline V CDR1 and CDR2: MNHEY, SMNVEV (reference sequence). The germline V and J ends were trimmed by 6 bases and 0 bases, with 15 bases remaining between them. The CDR3 is 15 amino acids. This CDR3 is CASRTTTGPSYEQYF. CDR3 DNA: TGTGCCAGCAGAACCACAACAGGGCCCTCCTACGAGCAGTACTTC.

V and J are TRBV12-2 and TRBJ1-1. TRBV12-2 is termed a pseudogene. The CDR3 length is 16 residues. In nucleotides, the CDR3 is TGTGCAAGTCGCTTAGCCCGGGATCGGGGGAACACTGAAGCTTTCTTT. This translates into CASRLARDRGNTEAFF.

This chain uses TRBV30 with TRBJ1-3; TRBD1 matches 9 bases. The V gene end was trimmed by 3 bases and the J gene end by 4 bases; junction bases not matched to a gene: 4. The CDR3 extends over 14 amino acids. The germline V gene has CDR1 GTSNPN and CDR2 SVGIG (reference sequence). The CDR3 reads CAWSYRGLGNTIYF. The CDR3 region has the DNA TGTGCCTGGAGCTACAGGGGGCTCGGAAACACCATATATTTT.

This sequence joins TRBV7-9 and TRBJ1-2; 9 nucleotides match TRBD1. The CDR3 runs to 16 residues. V shed 8 bases, J shed 1 base, and the junction held 11 bases outside the gene matches. The germline CDR1 and CDR2 sequences are SEHNR and FQNEAQ (reference sequence). As DNA, the CDR3 is TGTGCCAGCGGTCCTTTACAGGGGGCTGTTAACTATGGCTACACCTTC. It specifies CASGPLQGAVNYGYTF.

This rearrangement joins TRBV6-5 to TRBJ2-5, with D possibly being TRBD1 (5 bases). V was trimmed by 6 bases and J by 1 base, leaving 9 bases between them. The CDR3 is 13 residues long. Germline values: CDR1 MNHEY, CDR2 SVGAGI. The CDR3 spells CASRRTTQETQYF. Written as DNA, the CDR3 is TGTGCCAGCAGACGGACAACCCAAGAGACCCAGTACTTC.